One sample yielded the 17 T cell receptor beta chains listed below, sequenced in a study of CD8 T cells in Susac syndrome. With random hexamers, reverse transcription was performed on about 0.45 to 1 ug of RNA. Each CDR3 protein is one row after TCRdb ran MiXCR on the immunoSEQ multiplex PCR reads. Of about 130,000 distinct CDR3 sequences in the sample, about 96% are singletons; the top ten hold roughly 0.11%. The specimen sequenced was CD4+ T cells from PBMCs. These receptors all stem from a human donor in good health.

The chain employs TRBV5-1 and TRBJ2-1; maybe TRBD2 (6 bases). The V gene's germline CDR1 is SGHRS and CDR2 YFSETQ. There are 11 residues in the CDR3. Trimming cost V 3 bases and J 8 bases, with 6 bases left between them. The CDR3: CASSWGDEQFF. DNA for the CDR3: TGCGCCAGCAGCTGGGGGGATGAGCAGTTCTTC.

V usage is TRBV27 and J usage is TRBJ2-5, with 9 nucleotides matching TRBD1. CDR3 length: 15 amino acids. The V gene end was trimmed by 4 bases and the J gene end by 8 bases; junction bases not matched to a gene: 11. In germline, CDR1 is MNHEY, CDR2 SMNVEV (reference sequence). This chain's CDR3 is CASSWGTGRRETQYF. CDR3 sequence (DNA): TGTGCCAGCAGTTGGGGGACAGGGAGAAGAGAAACCCAGTACTTC.

Concerning this clonotype itself: A read error may produce the germline difference seen at one junction end. The J gene is TRBJ1-3, the V gene TRBV23-1, with 9 bases that match TRBD1. TRBV23-1 belongs to the ORF category, with a function that is uncertain. This CDR3 spans 11 amino acids. CDR3 nucleotides: TGCGCCAGCAGTGTCCTTCGGACAGGGGATTTT. Protein sequence: CASSVLRTGDF.

J is TRBJ1-5 and V is TRBV28, with D tentatively TRBD1 (5 bases). Germline V lookup: CDR1 MDHEN, CDR2 SYDVKM. The CDR3 spans 14 residues. V shed 2 bases and J shed 5 bases, with 10 bases lying between them. CDR3 nucleotides: TGTGCCAGCAGTTTAGGGGGACCTTATCAGCCCCAGCATTTT. Amino acid sequence: CASSLGGPYQPQHF.

This clonotype has only a few counts. The chain links TRBV7-2 to TRBJ2-7; 13 nucleotides align to TRBD2. This CDR3 is 18 amino acids long. V shed 5 bases, J shed 5 bases, and the junction held 15 bases outside the gene matches. Germline values: CDR1 SGHTA, CDR2 FQGNSA. CDR3 sequence: CASSPNPLAGGPRNEQYF. In nucleotides, the CDR3 is TGTGCCAGCAGCCCAAACCCACTAGCGGGAGGGCCAAGGAACGAGCAGTACTTC. Together with reference TRBV7-2 and TRBJ2-7, the CDR3 gives the full variable domain: GAGVSQSPSNKVTEKGKDVELRCDPISGHTALYWYRQSLGQGLEFLIYFQGNSAPDKSGLPSDRFSAERTGGSVSTLTIQRTQQEDSAVYLCASSPNPLAGGPRNEQYFGPGTRLTVT.

The chain combines TRBV23-1 with TRBJ1-1; no clear D. TRBV23-1 has ORF status, its function being uncertain. The CDR3 length is 11 residues. Trimming took 11 bases from V and 3 from J, leaving 10 bases between them. Here the CDR3 DNA reads TGCGCCCGGGAGGGCCACACTGAAGCTTTCTTT. Translated, it gives CAREGHTEAFF.

The chain combines TRBV20-1 with TRBJ2-5; D is possibly TRBD1 or TRBD2 (5 bases each). With 6 bases removed from V and 5 bases from J, the gap between germline ends came to 13 bases. The CDR3 totals 12 residues. Germline lookup yields CDR1 DFQATT and CDR2 SNEGSKA (reference sequence). CDR3 amino acids: CSAGTTGETQYF. In DNA, the CDR3 is TGCAGTGCAGGGACCACCGGGGAGACCCAGTACTTC.

On this clonotype itself: Relative to the germline gene, one junction end is altered; a read error may explain this. The chain recombines TRBV7-9 with TRBJ2-3; 7 bases fit TRBD1. CDR3 length equals 13 residues. Per the germline V gene, CDR1 is SEHNR and CDR2 is FQNEAQ (reference sequence). The CDR3 DNA reads TGTGCCAGCAGCTGGGACAGCAAAGATACGCAGTATTTT. It translates to CASSWDSKDTQYF.

The chain combines TRBV7-9 with TRBJ1-2; no clear D. CDR1 is SEHNR, CDR2 FQNEAQ, per germline (reference sequence). This CDR3 has 15 amino acids. V was shortened by 1 base and J by 5 bases, with 14 bases between the two germline ends. In DNA, the CDR3 is TGTGCCAGCAGCTTAGAGTATCCGACTTCGTATGGCTACACCTTC. Its translation: CASSLEYPTSYGYTF.

The chain uses TRBV29-1 and TRBJ2-7, with TRBD2 as a possible D gene (6 bases). Germline CDR1 reads SQVTM; CDR2 reads ANQGSEA. V lost 7 bases, J lost 3 bases, and 13 bases lay in between. This CDR3 region has 12 residues. The CDR3 bases are TGCAGCGCTGGGACTGCCCTCTACGAGCAGTACTTC. Protein: CSAGTALYEQYF.

The chain combines TRBV19 with TRBJ2-7, with a tentative D call TRBD1 (5 bases). Trimming pared 3 bases from V and 6 bases from J, leaving 12 bases between. CDR1 and CDR2 from the germline V gene are LNHDA and SQIVND (reference sequence). This CDR3 region has 13 residues. The DNA for the CDR3 is TGTGCCAGTAGTATCCAACAGGTTAGCGAGCAGTACTTC. Translated, it gives CASSIQQVSEQYF.

The CDR3, as DNA: TGTGCCAGCAGTGATGGGGACAGGGATACCGAAAAACTGTTTTTT. This sequence encodes CASSDGDRDTEKLFF. This rearrangement joins TRBV2 to TRBJ1-4; 9 bases fit TRBD1. Germline-derived CDR1 and CDR2 are SNHLY and FYNNEI. The V segment lost 3 bases and the J segment 8 bases; nucleotides outside the gene matches: 7. The CDR3 extends over 15 amino acids.

The rearrangement links TRBV7-2 to TRBJ1-2; 7 bases are shared with TRBD1. Germline assignment: CDR1 SGHTA and CDR2 FQGNSA. There are 16 residues in the CDR3. V dropped 4 bases and J dropped 6; count of bases not matched to a gene: 14. In nucleotides, the CDR3 is TGTGCCAGCAGCTCGAGTCTTTGGGACAGAAGAAATGGCTACACCTTC. Its protein is CASSSSLWDRRNGYTF.

The V and J genes are TRBV29-1 and TRBJ2-5; tentatively, D is TRBD1 (5 bases). V was clipped by 3 bases and J by 4 bases, with 9 bases between them. The V gene's germline CDR1 is SQVTM and CDR2 ANQGSEA. The CDR3 has 12 residues. The CDR3: CSVEGQLETQYF. The CDR3 region has the DNA TGCAGCGTTGAGGGGCAGCTAGAGACCCAGTACTTC.

This rearrangement joins TRBV3-1 to TRBJ2-2, with D possibly being TRBD1 or TRBD2 (5 bases each). The V end was cut by 3 bases, the J end by 2 bases, with 7 bases between. Looked up from germline, CDR1 is LGHDT and CDR2 is YNNKEL (reference sequence). This CDR3 spans 14 amino acids. CDR3 DNA: TGTGCCAGCAGCCAGGGACCCAACACCGGGGAGCTGTTTTTT. Protein: CASSQGPNTGELFF.

This clonotype came up once. The V gene is TRBV28, the J gene TRBJ2-3, with 13 bases aligning to TRBD2. Germline values: CDR1 MDHEN, CDR2 SYDVKM. The CDR3 has 16 amino acids. Trimming removed 5 bases from V and 6 bases from J; junction bases left unmatched: 8. CDR3 loop: CASSLQLAGGGDTQYF. DNA for the CDR3: TGTGCCAGCAGTCTCCAACTAGCGGGAGGGGGCGATACGCAGTATTTT.

V and J are TRBV12-3 or TRBV12-4 and TRBJ2-1; D uncertain. Trimming removed 7 bases at V and 0 bases at J, with 13 bases between. CDR3 length equals 15 residues. CDR3 sequence (DNA): TGTGCCAGCACCCGGAGTTCGGGCTCCTACAATGAGCAGTTCTTC. This encodes CASTRSSGSYNEQFF.